The 20 T cell receptor beta chains below come from one sample, sequenced in a study of lymphopenia after photon versus proton radiotherapy. Data came from immunoSEQ multiplex PCR; TCRdb stores just in-frame clones and leaves some out. The table has 77,000 or so clones, 80% to 90% seen once; the top ten hold roughly 1.4%. The input for sequencing was peripheral blood, taken from a patient treated with proton-based radiotherapy. These receptors were obtained from a man in his 60s with pancreatic cancer.

The chain employs TRBV4-2 and TRBJ2-1; TRBD2 matches at 8 bases. CDR3 length: 16 residues. Germline V gene sequence: CDR1 LGHNA, CDR2 YNFKEQ. J gave up 0 bases and V 1 base, and 2 bases lay outside the gene matches. For the CDR3, the DNA is TGTGCCAGCAGCCAAGCGGGGGGGAGCTCCTACAATGAGCAGTTCTTC. This encodes CASSQAGGSSYNEQFF.

The CDR3 DNA reads as TGTGCCAGCAGCTTCCAAGGGGGCAATCAGCCCCAGCATTTT. It encodes CASSFQGGNQPQHF. The genes are TRBV7-2 and TRBJ1-5, with a weak D call TRBD1 (5 bases). The CDR3 length is 14 residues. The germline CDR1 and CDR2 sequences are SGHTA and FQGNSA. Trimming took off 3 bases at V and 2 bases at J, with 8 bases between the two ends.

The V and J genes are TRBV30 and TRBJ2-6; no definite D call. This CDR3 has 13 residues. V was pared by 2 bases and J by 2 bases, with 4 bases between. CDR1 is GTSNPN, CDR2 SVGIG, per germline (reference sequence). CDR3 sequence: CAWSIAGANVLTF. As DNA, the CDR3 is TGTGCCTGGAGTATCGCTGGGGCCAACGTCCTGACTTTC.

CDR3: CASSLVAGGPNEQFF. In DNA, the CDR3 is TGTGCCAGCAGCTTAGTGGCAGGGGGCCCGAATGAGCAGTTCTTC. V is TRBV7-9 and J is TRBJ2-1, with 8 bases fitting TRBD1. Germline V lookup: CDR1 SEHNR, CDR2 FQNEAQ (reference sequence). With 1 base clipped from V and 7 bases from J, the junction kept 6 bases outside the gene matches. The CDR3 has 15 amino acids.

This clone was counted between two and nine times. The chain combines TRBV7-9 with TRBJ1-1, with 8 bases lining up with TRBD1. Per the germline V gene, CDR1 is SEHNR and CDR2 is FQNEAQ (reference sequence). CDR3 length: 14 amino acids. J lost 5 bases, V lost 3 bases, and 5 bases had no gene match. The DNA for the CDR3 is TGTGCCAGCAGCTTGGACAGGGCTTTTACTGAAGCTTTCTTT. This sequence encodes CASSLDRAFTEAFF.

The J gene is TRBJ1-5, the V gene TRBV28, with a possible D match to TRBD1 (6 bases). Trimming pared 7 bases from V and 3 bases from J, leaving 13 bases between. Germline CDR1 is MDHEN and CDR2 is SYDVKM. The CDR3 has 14 amino acids. The CDR3 spells CASTDRFNNQPQHF. As DNA, the CDR3 is TGTGCCAGCACGGACAGATTTAACAATCAGCCCCAGCATTTT.

The CDR3 region has the DNA TGCGCCAGCAGCCAAACACAGCCCAACGAGCAGTACTTC. It yields the protein CASSQTQPNEQYF. The genes are TRBV5-1 and TRBJ2-7, with D unclear. Trimming stripped 4 bases from V and 5 bases from J, with 13 bases between. The germline gives CDR1 SGHRS, CDR2 YFSETQ. This CDR3 has 13 amino acids.

DNA for the CDR3: TGTGCCAGCAGCTGGAGGAACGAGCAGTACTTC. It specifies CASSWRNEQYF. The chain employs TRBV5-6 and TRBJ2-7, with D perhaps matching TRBD2 (5 bases). Germline V gene lookup returns CDR1 SGHDT and CDR2 YYEEEE. V was cut by 3 bases and J by 5 bases, with 6 bases left in between. CDR3 size: 11 residues.

This chain uses TRBV4-2 with TRBJ2-2; D not certain. This CDR3 is 11 amino acids long. Trimming pared 3 bases from V and 6 bases from J, leaving 2 bases between. Germline loops: CDR1 LGHNA, CDR2 YNFKEQ. The DNA of the CDR3 is TGTGCCAGCAGCCACTCCGGGGAGCTGTTTTTT. It yields the protein CASSHSGELFF.

The chain carries TRBV5-6 and TRBJ2-5, with no clear D. V lost 2 bases, J lost 1 base, and 6 bases lay in between. Germline CDR1 and CDR2: SGHDT and YYEEEE. There are 13 residues in the CDR3. CDR3 loop: CASSFRGQETQYF. In DNA form, the CDR3 reads TGTGCCAGCAGCTTTAGAGGCCAAGAGACCCAGTACTTC.

This clone was picked up one time. The rearrangement uses TRBV2 and TRBJ2-7; 8 positions agree with TRBD2. Germline CDR1 SNHLY, CDR2 FYNNEI. This CDR3 spans 14 amino acids. The V gene end was trimmed by 7 bases and the J gene end by 2 bases; junction bases not matched to a gene: 7. The CDR3 loop is CASTPSGLPYEQYF. The CDR3, as DNA: TGTGCCAGCACCCCTAGCGGGCTTCCCTACGAGCAGTACTTC.

The rearrangement uses TRBV4-2 and TRBJ2-2, with D hard to call. Trimming shortened V by 0 bases and J by 7 bases, and 6 bases separated the two germline ends. This CDR3 is built from 13 residues. The V gene's germline CDR1 is LGHNA and CDR2 YNFKEQ. CDR3 amino acids: CASSQDTHGELFF. The CDR3 coding sequence is TGTGCCAGCAGCCAAGATACCCACGGGGAGCTGTTTTTT.

A note on this clone: The sample has other DNA sequences that encode this CDR3 too. J is TRBJ1-1 and V is TRBV30, with unresolved D. The CDR3 length is 10 residues. Looked up from germline, CDR1 is GTSNPN and CDR2 is SVGIG (reference sequence). The ends were cut back, 3 bases at V and 5 bases at J, with 4 bases in the middle. The CDR3 reads CAWSGTEAFF. The DNA for the CDR3 is TGTGCCTGGAGCGGTACTGAAGCTTTCTTT.

The CDR3 coding sequence is TGCGCCAGCAGCTTGGTACCGGGAGTCTCCTTGAATGAGCAGTTCTTC. It codes for CASSLVPGVSLNEQFF. V gene TRBV5-1 combines with J gene TRBJ2-1, with a possible D match to TRBD2 (6 bases). The germline V gene has CDR1 SGHRS and CDR2 YFSETQ. CDR3 length equals 16 residues. V shed 0 bases and J shed 7 bases, with 17 bases lying between them. Drawing the rest from reference TRBV5-1 and TRBJ2-1, the complete variable domain is KAGVTQTPRYLIKTRGQQVTLSCSPISGHRSVSWYQQTPGQGLQFLFEYFSETQRNKGNFPGRFSGRQFSNSRSEMNVSTLELGDSALYLCASSLVPGVSLNEQFFGPGTRLTVL.

The gene calls are TRBV27 and TRBJ1-1; D is ambiguous. V was pared by 3 bases and J by 3 bases, with 20 bases between. CDR3 length: 17 residues. Germline V gives CDR1 MNHEY, CDR2 SMNVEV (reference sequence). The CDR3 reads CASSFKGLGQVDTEAFF. In DNA form, the CDR3 reads TGTGCCAGCAGTTTTAAAGGTTTAGGGCAGGTCGACACTGAAGCTTTCTTT.

The CDR3 protein is CASSTTYEQYF. The CDR3 bases are TGTGCCAGCAGCACCACCTACGAGCAGTACTTC. The chain combines TRBV21-1 with TRBJ2-7; TRBD1, as called in the table, went unchecked against the DNA. TRBV21-1 is an annotated pseudogene. The CDR3 totals 11 residues.

This chain uses TRBV5-5 with TRBJ1-4; perhaps TRBD1 as D (5 bases). The germline CDR1 and CDR2 sequences are SGHKS and YYEKEE (reference sequence). Trimming removed 1 base from V and 5 bases from J, with 12 bases in between. The CDR3 loop spans 15 amino acids. CDR3 sequence: CASSLRVQGNEKLFF. CDR3 bases: TGTGCCAGCAGCTTGAGGGTCCAGGGAAATGAAAAACTGTTTTTT.

The table lists this clone with a count of one. This rearrangement joins TRBV7-3 to TRBJ2-3; TRBD2 matches 10 bases. Losses at the gene ends were 5 bases for V and 0 bases for J; bases not matched to a gene: 5. Germline lookup yields CDR1 SGHTA and CDR2 FQGTGA. The CDR3 is 16 residues long. CDR3 coding DNA: TGTGCCAGCAGCCCTAAGACTAGCGGGAGCACAGATACGCAGTATTTT. Its translation is CASSPKTSGSTDTQYF.

A single count supports this clone. This chain links TRBV19 with TRBJ1-1, with D perhaps TRBD1 (6 bases). The CDR3 runs 13 residues. Germline V gene lookup returns CDR1 LNHDA and CDR2 SQIVND (reference sequence). The V and J ends lost 4 bases and 4 bases respectively, with 10 bases between them. The CDR3 nucleotides are TGTGCCAGTAGTACGGACAGTGTCACTGAAGCTTTCTTT. It yields the protein CASSTDSVTEAFF.

The J gene is TRBJ2-5, the V gene TRBV7-9; 9 nucleotides agree with TRBD1. The CDR3 is made up of 16 amino acids. Germline V gene sequence: CDR1 SEHNR, CDR2 FQNEAQ (reference sequence). V trimming: 6 bases; J trimming: 3 bases; junction bases outside the gene matches: 11. CDR3: CASSRTGVGSEETQYF. The CDR3 nucleotides are TGTGCCAGCAGTAGGACAGGGGTTGGGAGTGAAGAGACCCAGTACTTC.